These 9 T cell receptor beta chains were sequenced from one sample in a study of blood T cell repertoires in COVID-19. Profiling relied on immunoSEQ multiplex PCR, and the TCRdb table lists in-frame clones only, not all of them. The sample yields more than 30,000 clones, almost 90% seen once. Sample: peripheral blood. The receptors were sampled from a man aged 60 to 69 with active COVID-19.

The chain links TRBV19 to TRBJ1-4, with D perhaps matching TRBD1 (5 bases). There are 14 residues in the CDR3. The V end was cut by 3 bases, the J end by 8 bases, with 13 bases between. Per germline, CDR1 LNHDA and CDR2 SQIVND (reference sequence). The CDR3 here is CASSMWQGGEKLFF. The CDR3 bases are TGTGCCAGTAGTATGTGGCAGGGAGGGGAAAAACTGTTTTTT.

The rearrangement links TRBV18 to TRBJ2-1; TRBD2 matches 10 bases. The CDR3 spans 14 residues. V was clipped by 5 bases and J by 3 bases; unmatched bases: 1. The germline V gene has CDR1 KGHSH and CDR2 LQKENI. CDR3 in amino acids: CASSGLAVYNEQFF. CDR3 DNA: TGTGCCAGCTCAGGACTAGCGGTCTACAATGAGCAGTTCTTC.

J is TRBJ2-2 and V is TRBV19, with TRBD2 matching over 7 bases. V was clipped by 3 bases and J by 6 bases; unmatched bases: 7. Germline CDR1 LNHDA, CDR2 SQIVND (reference sequence). There are 15 residues in the CDR3. The chain's CDR3 is CASSIMGSGAGELFF. The CDR3 DNA reads as TGTGCCAGTAGTATCATGGGGAGCGGGGCCGGGGAGCTGTTTTTT.

This clone was seen only once. J is TRBJ2-3 and V is TRBV4-1; 8 bases align to TRBD1. The CDR3 covers 19 residues. Germline assignment: CDR1 MGHRA and CDR2 YSYEKL. V shed 1 base, J shed 1 base, and the junction held 13 bases outside the gene matches. In nucleotides, the CDR3 is TGCGCCAGCAGCCAAGGTGACAGGGGCTTTTCAGACGGCACAGATACGCAGTATTTT. It specifies CASSQGDRGFSDGTDTQYF.

This clone was detected once. This chain connects TRBV6-6 to TRBJ2-3; D uncertain. V dropped 5 bases and J dropped 5 bases, with 8 bases sitting between them. Germline CDR1 and CDR2: MNHNY and SVGAGI (reference sequence). The CDR3 has 12 residues. CDR3 nucleotides: TGTGCCAGCAGTCCCCCGGGAGATACGCAGTATTTT. This codes for CASSPPGDTQYF.

The genes are TRBV5-1 and TRBJ2-2, with a tentative D call TRBD1 (6 bases). The ends were cut back, 1 base at V and 1 base at J, with 8 bases in the middle. There are 15 residues in the CDR3. Germline V gives CDR1 SGHRS, CDR2 YFSETQ. Here the CDR3 reads CASSLIQGNTGELFF. The CDR3 nucleotides are TGCGCCAGCAGCTTGATACAGGGGAACACCGGGGAGCTGTTTTTT.

The sample holds one count of this clone. The chain combines TRBV12-5 with TRBJ2-3; 10 bases line up with TRBD1. Germline-derived CDR1 and CDR2 are LGHNT and FRNRAP. Trimming removed 6 bases from V and 1 base from J; junction bases left unmatched: 4. The CDR3 totals 15 residues. In nucleotides, the CDR3 is TGTGCTAGTGGCCGTGGGACAGGGGGCACAGATACGCAGTATTTT. Translation gives CASGRGTGGTDTQYF.

The genes are TRBV29-1 and TRBJ2-7; 7 bases are a match to TRBD2. With V trimmed by 6 bases and J by 4 bases, 15 bases remained unmatched. The CDR3 is 15 amino acids. CDR1 is SQVTM and CDR2 is ANQGSEA in the germline V gene. CDR3 region: CSVKPRASGEYEQYF. CDR3 bases: TGCAGCGTCAAACCTCGGGCTAGCGGTGAATACGAGCAGTACTTC.

The V gene is TRBV7-9, the J gene TRBJ1-2; D not resolved. CDR3 length equals 13 residues. Trimming cost V 2 bases and J 0 bases, with 4 bases left between them. The germline gives CDR1 SEHNR, CDR2 FQNEAQ (reference sequence). In DNA form, the CDR3 reads TGTGCCAGCAGCTTACTAACTAACTATGGCTACACCTTC. Protein sequence: CASSLLTNYGYTF.